These T cell receptor beta chains were read from a single sample in a study of graft-versus-host responses after intestinal transplantation. The antigens for these receptors are not known. The repertoire was sequenced with immunoSEQ multiplex PCR; TCRdb's copy has only in-frame clones and lacks some. The data show over 100,000 clones, 85% to 95% seen once. Sequenced material: unstimulated CD8+ T cells sorted from spleen or lymph node cells, taken before transplant. The receptor source for this set is a human donor who was the organ donor for an intestinal transplant. CDR3s include the opening cysteine and the closing phenylalanine or tryptophan. A D gene is named only where the DNA matches it firmly. Clone size is not always given. Where it is, it says once, few, many or a class for expanded clones.

>TRBJ2-7|NA|TRBV29-1|NA
CSARVGLSYEQYF
TGCAGCGCCCGTGTGGGACTCTCCTACGAGCAGTACTTC
>TRBJ2-2|NA|TRBV7-2|TRBD2
CASSRTSGRPRGGELFF
TGTGCCAGCAGCCGGACTAGCGGGAGGCCCCGGGGCGGGGAGCTGTTTTTT
>TRBJ2-1|once|TRBV5-5|NA
CASSLDTIVGEQFF
TGTGCCAGCAGCTTGGATACGATAGTCGGTGAGCAGTTCTTC
>TRBJ2-1|NA|TRBV29-1|TRBD2
CSVPQRGRVNEQFF
TGCAGCGTTCCTCAGCGGGGGCGGGTGAATGAGCAGTTCTTC
>TRBJ2-1|NA|TRBV19|NA
CASSIWGSNNEQFF
TGTGCCAGTAGTATCTGGGGGAGCAACAATGAGCAGTTCTTC
>TRBJ1-4|NA|TRBV10-1|NA
CASSESRDDGLNEKLFF
TGCGCCAGCAGTGAGTCGAGAGACGACGGACTTAATGAAAAACTGTTTTTT
>TRBJ2-5|NA|TRBV7-8|NA
CASSFDWNEQYF
TGTGCCAGCAGCTTCGACTGGAATGAGCAGTACTTC
>TRBJ2-1|NA|TRBV5-6|TRBD2
CASSLAGLAGGLQFF
TGTGCCAGCAGCTTGGCCGGCCTAGCGGGAGGGTTGCAGTTCTTC
>TRBJ2-5|NA|TRBV4-1|TRBD1
CASSLDRGQETQYF
TGCGCCAGCAGCCTGGACAGGGGACAAGAGACCCAGTACTTC
>TRBJ1-2|NA|TRBV28|NA
CASSFKLRDSGLGYTF
TGTGCCAGCAGTTTCAAGCTCCGAGACAGTGGGTTAGGCTACACCTTC
>TRBJ2-1|NA|TRBV9|NA
CASSPRSSYNEQFF
TGTGCCAGCAGCCCCCGGAGCTCCTACAATGAGCAGTTCTTC
>TRBJ2-2|NA|TRBV27|TRBD2
CASKSGLAGEAGELFF
TGTGCCAGCAAAAGCGGACTAGCGGGAGAAGCCGGGGAGCTGTTTTTT
>TRBJ2-1|NA|TRBV29-1|NA
CSVEEGYYNEQFF
TGCAGCGTTGAGGAGGGCTACTACAATGAGCAGTTCTTC
>TRBJ1-2|once|TRBV29-1|NA
CSTWAGDRYGYTF
TGCAGCACGTGGGCAGGGGACCGCTATGGCTACACCTTC
>TRBJ2-3|NA|TRBV13|TRBD2
CASSARTSGSSDTQYF
TGTGCCAGCAGCGCGAGGACTAGCGGGAGCTCAGATACGCAGTATTTT
>TRBJ2-7|NA|TRBV9|NA
CASSVGGGNNYEQYF
TGTGCCAGCAGCGTAGGTGGGGGGAATAACTACGAGCAGTACTTC
>TRBJ2-7|NA|TRBV28|NA
CASSSMDTYEQYF
TGTGCCAGCAGCTCCATGGACACCTACGAGCAGTACTTC
>TRBJ2-7|once|TRBV11-2|TRBD2
CASSLGLAGVPSEQYF
TGTGCCAGCAGCTTAGGCCTAGCGGGAGTACCGTCCGAGCAGTACTTC
>TRBJ2-3|NA|TRBV5-5|NA
CASSLEGLADTQYF
TGTGCCAGCAGCTTGGAAGGACTGGCAGATACGCAGTATTTT
>TRBJ2-3|NA|TRBV5-5|NA
CASRRVGGKDTQYF
TGTGCCAGCAGAAGGGTGGGGGGCAAAGATACGCAGTATTTT
>TRBJ2-1|NA|TRBV27|TRBD2
CASSFSGAHEQFF
TGTGCCAGCAGTTTTAGCGGGGCACATGAGCAGTTCTTC
>TRBJ1-1|NA|TRBV27|NA
CASSLMGVGTEAFF
TGTGCCAGCAGTTTAATGGGAGTAGGGACTGAAGCTTTCTTT
>TRBJ2-6|NA|TRBV18|TRBD1
CASSRRDRELSGANVLTF
TGTGCCAGCTCGCGCCGGGACAGGGAGCTCTCTGGGGCCAACGTCCTGACTTTC
>TRBJ2-1|NA|TRBV9|NA
CASSVDVSANEQFF
TGTGCCAGCAGCGTAGACGTATCCGCCAATGAGCAGTTCTTC
>TRBJ2-2|NA|TRBV14|NA
CASSYMAGELFF
TGTGCCAGCAGCTACATGGCCGGGGAGCTGTTTTTT
>TRBJ2-7|NA|TRBV30|NA
CAWSLGAPDEQYF
TGTGCCTGGAGTTTAGGGGCCCCTGACGAGCAGTACTTC
>TRBJ2-1|NA|TRBV9|TRBD2
CASSVSPGTSGYNEQFF
TGTGCCAGCAGCGTATCCCCCGGGACTAGCGGATACAATGAGCAGTTCTTC
>TRBJ2-5|NA|TRBV6-5|NA
CASSYFFRDAQETQYF
TGTGCCAGCAGTTACTTTTTCCGGGACGCCCAAGAGACCCAGTACTTC
>TRBJ1-6|once|TRBV6-5|NA
CASSYQRGVLSPLHF
TGTGCCAGCAGTTATCAAAGGGGCGTACTCTCACCCCTCCACTTT
>TRBJ1-1|NA|TRBV4-1|NA
CASSQEWTVNTEAFF
TGCGCCAGCAGCCAAGAGTGGACAGTTAACACTGAAGCTTTCTTT
>TRBJ1-1|NA|TRBV19|NA
CASSMGRVGTEAFF
TGTGCCAGTAGTATGGGCAGGGTGGGGACTGAAGCTTTCTTT
>TRBJ1-1|NA|TRBV6-1|NA
CASRTGLNTEAFF
TGTGCCAGCAGGACAGGCCTGAACACTGAAGCTTTCTTT
>TRBJ2-1|NA|TRBV5-4|TRBD2
CASSLGLAGGPMPNNEQFF
TGTGCCAGCAGTTTGGGACTAGCGGGAGGGCCGATGCCTAACAATGAGCAGTTCTTC
>TRBJ2-7|NA|TRBV11-2|NA
CASSSRDNPYEQYF
TGTGCCAGCAGCTCCCGGGACAACCCCTACGAGCAGTACTTC
>TRBJ1-4|NA|TRBV6-5|NA
CASSYSPAGAQEKLFF
TGTGCCAGCAGTTACTCCCCCGCAGGGGCTCAGGAAAAACTGTTTTTT
>TRBJ2-7|once|TRBV4-1|NA
CASSSTHPGNYEQYF
TGCGCCAGCAGCTCAACGCACCCGGGGAACTACGAGCAGTACTTC
>TRBJ1-2|NA|TRBV19|NA
CASSISSGDYGYTF
TGTGCCAGTAGTATATCCTCGGGCGACTATGGCTACACCTTC
>TRBJ2-1|NA|TRBV10-3|NA
CATWRGDEQFF
TGTGCCACCTGGCGCGGGGATGAGCAGTTCTTC
>TRBJ2-7|NA|TRBV5-3|TRBD1
CARSLASGQGVHEQYF
TGTGCCAGAAGCTTGGCCTCCGGACAGGGTGTACACGAGCAGTACTTC
>TRBJ2-1|NA|TRBV11-1|NA
CASSWGRRGKEEQFF
TGTGCCAGCAGTTGGGGGAGGAGGGGAAAAGAAGAGCAGTTCTTC